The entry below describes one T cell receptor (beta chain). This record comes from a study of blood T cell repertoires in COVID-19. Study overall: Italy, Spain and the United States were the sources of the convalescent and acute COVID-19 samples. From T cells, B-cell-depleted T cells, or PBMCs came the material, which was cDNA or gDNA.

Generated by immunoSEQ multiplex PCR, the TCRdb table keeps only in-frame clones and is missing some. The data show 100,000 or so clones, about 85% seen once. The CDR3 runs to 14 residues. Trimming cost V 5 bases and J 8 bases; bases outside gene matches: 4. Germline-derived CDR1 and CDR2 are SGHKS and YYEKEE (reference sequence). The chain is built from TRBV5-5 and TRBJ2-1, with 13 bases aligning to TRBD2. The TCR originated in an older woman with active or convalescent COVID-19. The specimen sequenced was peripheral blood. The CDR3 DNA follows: TGTGCCAGCAGGCGGACTAGCGGGAGCCATGAGCAGTTCTTC. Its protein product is CASRRTSGSHEQFF.